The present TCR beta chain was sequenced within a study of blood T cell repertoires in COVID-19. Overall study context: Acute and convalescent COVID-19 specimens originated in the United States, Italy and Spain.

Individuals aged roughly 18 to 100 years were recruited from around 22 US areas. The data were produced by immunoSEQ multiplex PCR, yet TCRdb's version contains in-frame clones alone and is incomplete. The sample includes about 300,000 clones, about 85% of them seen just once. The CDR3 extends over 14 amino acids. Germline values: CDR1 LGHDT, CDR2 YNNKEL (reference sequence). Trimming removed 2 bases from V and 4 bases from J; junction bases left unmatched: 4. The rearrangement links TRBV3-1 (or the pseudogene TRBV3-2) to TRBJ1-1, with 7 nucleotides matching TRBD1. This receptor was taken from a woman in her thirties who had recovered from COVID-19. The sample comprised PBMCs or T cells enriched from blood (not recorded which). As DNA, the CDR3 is TGTGCCAGCAGCCAACTACAGGGGATCACTGAAGCTTTCTTT. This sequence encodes CASSQLQGITEAFF.